A single T cell receptor (beta chain) is shown here with its context. The entry originates in a study of blood T cell repertoires in COVID-19. Assay used: immunoSEQ multiplex PCR; TCRdb lists only in-frame clones, some missing. The sample lists more than 120,000 clones, about 87% occurring once. This CDR3 contains 16 residues. Germline values: CDR1 SGDLS, CDR2 YYNGEE. V was cut by 0 bases and J by 0 bases, with 7 bases left in between. The TCR comes from a human donor in a cohort sampled during active COVID-19. The sequenced sample was peripheral blood. The V gene is TRBV9, the J gene TRBJ1-6; D remains unclear. CDR3 loop: CASSVATLSYNSPLHF. The CDR3 DNA is TGTGCCAGCAGCGTAGCTACCCTCTCCTATAATTCACCCCTCCACTTT.